This record concerns one T cell receptor beta chain sequence. Its target antigen remains unknown. No much larger clonotype is one base removed from it; base qualities were not supplied. These data originate in a study of blood T cell repertoires in COVID-19 (dated by TCRdb to 2020 to 2022). About the investigation overall: Collaborator samples came from the United States, Italy and Spain and covered acute and convalescent phases of COVID-19. The material from the prospective study consisted of cDNA or gDNA derived from T cells, B-cell-depleted T cells, or PBMCs. The repertoires were released in a freely available public database intended as a resource for research on the immune response to SARS-CoV-2. Nearly every sample came with metadata listing a de-identified subject ID, COVID-19 status, age in years and sex. Subjects who had been exposed to COVID-19, were actively infected with it, or had recovered from it provided the deeply sampled blood TCRbeta repertoires that made up the dataset. Where available, HLA class I and class II types were obtained from metadata supplied by the sample provider rather than from assay-based typing. Samples were obtained from the ongoing ImmuneRACE study (first 160 participants) and from roughly 1,300 subjects provided by 6 global collaborators.

What the research found in general, with its limitations: How much clinical and demographic metadata was included differed by source and by participant, and the metadata was provided uncurated.

The immunoSEQ Assay, a bias-controlled multiplex PCR, was used to amplify TCRbeta CDR3 regions from genomic DNA. Per the source publication's procedure: Within the assay, amplification of reference gene primers was used to estimate how many nucleated cells each sample contained. Sequence reads were collapsed and filtered to measure the absolute abundance of every unique TCRbeta CDR3 rearrangement. For each sample, productive Simpson clonality was calculated as the square root of Simpson's diversity index across productive rearrangements. TCRdb obtained this table from immuneACCESS and retained in-frame rearrangements with V and J assigned. These tables miss some clones; where compared with another copy, unresolved V genes account for less than half of the shortfall, and the remainder is unexplained. From that table come the V and J calls and clone size; the DNA was used to work out D and trimming. The sample table records approximately 270,000 clones; 80% to 90% of these occur just once. Less than 2.5% of the sample rests with the top ten.

Cut back by 0 bases and 0 bases, the V and J ends lie 6 bases apart. The CDR3 spans 15 residues, from the cysteine through the phenylalanine. The only DNA kept is the CDR3, 45 bases in frame from the first base. CDR1 SGHRS and CDR2 YFSETQ were looked up in the germline V gene. Enrolling through a virtual design, the prospective study's participants ranged in age from roughly 18 to 95 years and lived across 24 United States geographic areas. In the prospective study, cohorts were assigned on the basis of participant-reported clinical history obtained from a screening survey and a study questionnaire. Recovered participants in ImmuneRACE Cohort 3 were defined as having two consecutive negative NP/OP PCR tests, clearance from a healthcare professional, or resolution of symptoms. Each participant in the prospective study had whole blood, serum and a nasopharyngeal or oropharyngeal swab collected by mobile phlebotomists. Prospective study participants could optionally give additional blood draws and questionnaires over an approximately two-month period. Before DNA extraction, prospective study blood samples were shipped either frozen or at room temperature.

The sequence is built from TRBV5-1 and TRBJ1-4; the D gene remains uncertain. This clonotype was obtained from a woman between 45 and 65 years old who had recovered from COVID-19. Source material: PBMCs or T cells enriched from blood (not recorded which). The DNA sequence is given as TGCGCCAGCAGCTTGGACAGACCAACTAATGAAAAACTGTTTTTT. Translated, it reads CASSLDRPTNEKLFF.